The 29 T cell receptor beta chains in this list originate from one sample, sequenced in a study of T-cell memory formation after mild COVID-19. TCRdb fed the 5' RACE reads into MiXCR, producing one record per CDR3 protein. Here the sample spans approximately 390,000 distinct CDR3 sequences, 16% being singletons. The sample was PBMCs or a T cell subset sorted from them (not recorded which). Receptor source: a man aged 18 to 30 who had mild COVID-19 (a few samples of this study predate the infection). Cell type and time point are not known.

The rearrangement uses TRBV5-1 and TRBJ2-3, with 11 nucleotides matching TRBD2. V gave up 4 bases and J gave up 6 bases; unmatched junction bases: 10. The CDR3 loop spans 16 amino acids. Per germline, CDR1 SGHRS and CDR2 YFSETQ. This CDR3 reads CASSPAGLAAQDTQYF. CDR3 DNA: TGCGCCAGCAGCCCGGCGGGACTAGCGGCCCAGGATACGCAGTATTTT.

The CDR3 region has the DNA TGTGCCAGCAGTTTCCCCGGACTAGCGGGCACCGGGGAGCTGTTTTTT. Protein: CASSFPGLAGTGELFF. The V call is TRBV28, the J call TRBJ2-2; 11 bases map to TRBD2. The germline CDR1 and CDR2 sequences are MDHEN and SYDVKM. V was clipped by 3 bases and J by 4 bases; unmatched bases: 4. The CDR3 is 16 residues long.

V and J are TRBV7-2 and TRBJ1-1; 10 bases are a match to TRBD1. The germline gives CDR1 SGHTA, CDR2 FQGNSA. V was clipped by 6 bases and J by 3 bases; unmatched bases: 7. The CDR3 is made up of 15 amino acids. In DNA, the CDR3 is TGTGCCAGCAGGACTCCGACAGGGGGCGACACTGAAGCTTTCTTT. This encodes CASRTPTGGDTEAFF.

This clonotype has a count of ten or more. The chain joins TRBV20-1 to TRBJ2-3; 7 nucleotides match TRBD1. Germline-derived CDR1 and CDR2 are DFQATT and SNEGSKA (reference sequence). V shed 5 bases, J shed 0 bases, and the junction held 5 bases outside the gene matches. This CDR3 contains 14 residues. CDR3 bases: TGCAGTGCTGACAGGGTTGCAAGCACAGATACGCAGTATTTT. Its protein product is CSADRVASTDTQYF.

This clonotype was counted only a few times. CDR3 nucleotide sequence: TGTGCCAGCAGCTCCCAGGGTAAAGCCCTCCACTTT. This codes for CASSSQGKALHF. The chain joins TRBV7-3 to TRBJ1-6, with D perhaps matching TRBD1 (5 bases). This CDR3 comprises 12 residues. V gave up 4 bases and J gave up 14 bases, with 12 bases separating them. Germline V lookup: CDR1 SGHTA, CDR2 FQGTGA.

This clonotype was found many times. The CDR3 protein is CASSLGTGINTEAFF. CDR3 DNA: TGTGCCAGCAGCTTAGGTACAGGGATTAACACTGAAGCTTTCTTT. The rearrangement uses TRBV7-9 and TRBJ1-1; D possibly corresponds to TRBD1 (6 bases). The CDR3 contains 15 residues. The germline V and J ends were trimmed by 1 base and 2 bases, with 11 bases remaining between them. Germline CDR1 is SEHNR and CDR2 is FQNEAQ (reference sequence). The complete variable domain, with remaining parts taken from reference TRBV7-9 and TRBJ1-1, reads DTGVSQNPRHKITKRGQNVTFRCDPISEHNRLYWYRQTLGQGPEFLTYFQNEAQLEKSRLLSDRFSAERPKGSFSTLEIQRTEQGDSAMYLCASSLGTGINTEAFFGQGTRLTVV.

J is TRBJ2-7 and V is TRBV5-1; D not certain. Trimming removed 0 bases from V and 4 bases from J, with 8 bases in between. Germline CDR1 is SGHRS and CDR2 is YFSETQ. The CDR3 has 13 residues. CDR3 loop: CASSLGLGYEQYV. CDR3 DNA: TGCGCCAGCAGCTTGGGCCTCGGATACGAGCAGTACGTC.

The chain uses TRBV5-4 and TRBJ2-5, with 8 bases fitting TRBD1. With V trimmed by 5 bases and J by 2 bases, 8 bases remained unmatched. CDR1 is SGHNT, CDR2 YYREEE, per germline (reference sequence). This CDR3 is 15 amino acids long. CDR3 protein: CASRETGAYQETQYF. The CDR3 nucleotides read TGTGCCAGCAGAGAGACAGGGGCCTATCAAGAGACCCAGTACTTC.

As DNA, the CDR3 is TGTGCCAGCAGTCCCCCAACGGGGGGGCGGGGGCGGTTTTGGGACACTGAAGCTTTCTTT. This gives the protein CASSPPTGGRGRFWDTEAFF. The gene calls are TRBV6-2 or TRBV6-3 and TRBJ1-1, with TRBD1 as a possible D gene (6 bases). The CDR3 extends over 20 amino acids. Germline lookup yields CDR1 MNHEY and CDR2 SVGEGT. Trimming took off 5 bases at V and 3 bases at J, with 31 bases between the two ends.

CDR3 region: CASSSREGRDTQYF. The CDR3 DNA sequence: TGCGCCAGCAGCTCCCGGGAAGGGAGGGATACGCAGTATTTT. This chain connects TRBV5-1 to TRBJ2-3, with a possible D match to TRBD2 (6 bases). V lost 3 bases to trimming and J lost 6 bases, with 14 bases between them. CDR3 length equals 14 residues. Germline CDR1 is SGHRS and CDR2 is YFSETQ.

CDR3 bases: TGTGCCAGCAGCTTAGGCGCCGGGCCCCCTGGAAACACCATATATTTT. It yields the protein CASSLGAGPPGNTIYF. The rearrangement links TRBV7-2 to TRBJ1-3, with no clear D. CDR3 length equals 16 residues. The germline V and J ends were trimmed by 1 base and 2 bases, with 12 bases remaining between them. The germline gives CDR1 SGHTA, CDR2 FQGNSA.

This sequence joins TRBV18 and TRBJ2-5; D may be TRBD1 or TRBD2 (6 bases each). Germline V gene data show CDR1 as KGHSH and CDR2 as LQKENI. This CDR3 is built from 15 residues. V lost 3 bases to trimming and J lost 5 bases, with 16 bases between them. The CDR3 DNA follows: TGTGCCAGCTCACCTTTTCGGGGGCAAGTGGAGACCCAGTACTTC. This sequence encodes CASSPFRGQVETQYF.

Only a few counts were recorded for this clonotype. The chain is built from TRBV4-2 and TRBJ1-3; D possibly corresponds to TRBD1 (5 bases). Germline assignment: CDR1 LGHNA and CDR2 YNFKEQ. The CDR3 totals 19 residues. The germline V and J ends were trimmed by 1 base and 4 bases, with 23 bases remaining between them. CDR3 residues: CASSQVFPSRDSPGNTIYF. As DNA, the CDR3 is TGTGCCAGCAGCCAAGTATTTCCGAGTAGGGACTCACCCGGAAACACCATATATTTT.

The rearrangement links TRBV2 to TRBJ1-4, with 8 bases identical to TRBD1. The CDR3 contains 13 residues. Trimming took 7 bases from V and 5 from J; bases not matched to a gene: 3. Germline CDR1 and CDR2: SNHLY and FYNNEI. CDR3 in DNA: TGTGCCAGCACCGGGACAGGCAATGAAAAACTGTTTTTT. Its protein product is CASTGTGNEKLFF.

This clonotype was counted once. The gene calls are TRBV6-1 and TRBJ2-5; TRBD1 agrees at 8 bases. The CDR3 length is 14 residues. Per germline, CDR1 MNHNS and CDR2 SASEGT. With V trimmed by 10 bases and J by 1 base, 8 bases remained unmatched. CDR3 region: CATRTGNTQETQYF. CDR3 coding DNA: TGTGCCACCCGGACAGGGAATACCCAAGAGACCCAGTACTTC.

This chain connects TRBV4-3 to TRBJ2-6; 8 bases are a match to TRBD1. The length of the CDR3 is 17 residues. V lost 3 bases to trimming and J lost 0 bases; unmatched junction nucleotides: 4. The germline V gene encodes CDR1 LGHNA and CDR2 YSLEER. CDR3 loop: CASSQARGLSGANVLTF. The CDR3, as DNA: TGCGCCAGCAGCCAGGCCAGGGGGCTCTCTGGGGCCAACGTCCTGACTTTC.

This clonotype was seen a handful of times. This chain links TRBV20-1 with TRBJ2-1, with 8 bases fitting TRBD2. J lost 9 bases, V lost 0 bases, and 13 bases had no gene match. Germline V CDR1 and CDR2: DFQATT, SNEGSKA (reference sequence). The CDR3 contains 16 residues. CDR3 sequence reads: CSARERGAPLRTEQFF. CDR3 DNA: TGCAGTGCTAGAGAGCGGGGGGCCCCTTTAAGGACTGAGCAGTTCTTC.

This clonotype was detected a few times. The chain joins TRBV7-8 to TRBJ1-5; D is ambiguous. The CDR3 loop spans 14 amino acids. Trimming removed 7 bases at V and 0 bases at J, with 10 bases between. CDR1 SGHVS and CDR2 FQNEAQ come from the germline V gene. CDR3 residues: CASNRISSNQPQHF. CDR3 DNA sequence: TGTGCCAGCAATAGGATCTCTAGCAATCAGCCCCAGCATTTT.

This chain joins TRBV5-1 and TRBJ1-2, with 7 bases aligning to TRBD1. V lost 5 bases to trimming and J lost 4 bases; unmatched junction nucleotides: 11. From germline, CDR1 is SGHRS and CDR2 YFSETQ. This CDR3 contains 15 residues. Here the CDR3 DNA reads TGCGCCAGCAGGGAGGGGATCGGACAGGCCTATGGCTACACCTTC. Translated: CASREGIGQAYGYTF.

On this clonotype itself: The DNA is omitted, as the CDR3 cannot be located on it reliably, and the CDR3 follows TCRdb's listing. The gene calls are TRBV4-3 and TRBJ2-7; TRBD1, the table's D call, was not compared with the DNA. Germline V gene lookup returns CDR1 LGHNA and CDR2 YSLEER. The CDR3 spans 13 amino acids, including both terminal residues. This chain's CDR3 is CASSQETWGQGSF.

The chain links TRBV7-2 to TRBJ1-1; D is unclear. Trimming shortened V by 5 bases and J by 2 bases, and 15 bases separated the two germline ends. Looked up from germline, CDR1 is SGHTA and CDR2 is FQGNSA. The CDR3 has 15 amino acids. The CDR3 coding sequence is TGTGCCAGCAGCGGGGTAGGGAGAGACAACACTGAAGCTTTCTTT. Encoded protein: CASSGVGRDNTEAFF.

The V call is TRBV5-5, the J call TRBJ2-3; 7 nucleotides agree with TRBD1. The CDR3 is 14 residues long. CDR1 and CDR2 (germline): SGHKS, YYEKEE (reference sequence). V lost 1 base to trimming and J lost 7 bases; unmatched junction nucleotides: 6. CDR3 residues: CASSLTGVGNTQYF. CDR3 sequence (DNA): TGTGCCAGCAGCTTGACAGGGGTGGGAAATACGCAGTATTTT. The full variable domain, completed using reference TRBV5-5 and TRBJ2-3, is DAGVTQSPTHLIKTRGQQVTLRCSPISGHKSVSWYQQVLGQGPQFIFQYYEKEERGRGNFPDRFSARQFPNYSSELNVNALLLGDSALYLCASSLTGVGNTQYFGPGTRLTVL.

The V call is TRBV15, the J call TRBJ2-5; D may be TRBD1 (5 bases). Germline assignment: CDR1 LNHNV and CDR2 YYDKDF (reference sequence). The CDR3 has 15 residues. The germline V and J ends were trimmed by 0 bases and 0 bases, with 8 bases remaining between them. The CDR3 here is CATSRELTDQETQYF. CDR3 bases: TGTGCCACCAGCAGAGAGCTGACAGACCAAGAGACCCAGTACTTC.

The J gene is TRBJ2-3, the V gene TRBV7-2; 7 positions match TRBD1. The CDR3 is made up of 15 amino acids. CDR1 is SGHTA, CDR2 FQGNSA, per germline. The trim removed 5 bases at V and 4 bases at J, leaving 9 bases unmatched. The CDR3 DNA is TGTGCCAGCAGCCGAAGGGGGCTCAGGGCAGATACGCAGTATTTT. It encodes CASSRRGLRADTQYF.

The CDR3, as DNA: TGTGCCAGCAGTTACTCGATCGCGTCCTACGAGCAGTACTTC. This gives the protein CASSYSIASYEQYF. The chain links TRBV6-6 to TRBJ2-7; D gene ambiguous. Germline loops: CDR1 MNHNY, CDR2 SVGAGI (reference sequence). The CDR3 is 14 residues long. V gave up 0 bases and J gave up 1 base, with 7 bases separating them.

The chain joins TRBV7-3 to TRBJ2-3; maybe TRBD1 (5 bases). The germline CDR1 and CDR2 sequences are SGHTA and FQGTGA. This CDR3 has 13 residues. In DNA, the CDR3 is TGTGCTACCGCATGGGGCGCCGGAGATACGCAGTATTTT. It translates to CATAWGAGDTQYF. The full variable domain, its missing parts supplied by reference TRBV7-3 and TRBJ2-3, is GAGVSQTPSNKVTEKGKYVELRCDPISGHTALYWYRQSLGQGPEFLIYFQGTGAADDSGLPNDRFFAVRPEGSVSTLKIQRTERGDSAVYLCATAWGAGDTQYFGPGTRLTVL.

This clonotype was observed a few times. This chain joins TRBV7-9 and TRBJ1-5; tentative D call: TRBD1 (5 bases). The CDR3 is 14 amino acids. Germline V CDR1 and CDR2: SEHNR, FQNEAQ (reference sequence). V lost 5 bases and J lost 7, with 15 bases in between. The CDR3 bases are TGTGCCAGCAGCACCTGGGGTCGGGGCCAGCCCCAGCATTTT. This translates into CASSTWGRGQPQHF.

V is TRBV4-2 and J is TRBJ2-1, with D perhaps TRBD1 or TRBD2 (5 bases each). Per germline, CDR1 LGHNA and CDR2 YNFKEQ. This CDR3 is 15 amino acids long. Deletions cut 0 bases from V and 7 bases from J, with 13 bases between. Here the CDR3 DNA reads TGTGCCAGCAGCCAAGAACCCGGGGCAAGGAATGAGCAGTTCTTC. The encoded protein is CASSQEPGARNEQFF.

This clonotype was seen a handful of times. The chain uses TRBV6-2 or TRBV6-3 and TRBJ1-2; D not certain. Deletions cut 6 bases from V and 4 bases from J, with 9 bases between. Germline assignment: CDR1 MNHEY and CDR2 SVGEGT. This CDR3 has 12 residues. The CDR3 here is CASRPGSYGYTF. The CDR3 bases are TGTGCCAGCAGGCCAGGCTCCTATGGCTACACCTTC.